This passage covers 28 T cell receptor beta chains from one sample sequenced in a study of cytomegalovirus exposure and HLA in healthy donors. The PCR made use of 60 Vbeta and 13 Jbeta primers. TCRdb's copy holds only in-frame clones and misses some; the assay was immunoSEQ multiplex PCR. The table includes 150,000 to 200,000 clones, 80% to 90% detected once. The sample was PBMCs. Source of these receptors: a young man in good health and CMV-seropositive.

V usage is TRBV19 and J usage is TRBJ1-2; 9 nucleotides agree with TRBD1. This CDR3 spans 15 amino acids. The trim removed 10 bases at V and 0 bases at J, leaving 9 bases unmatched. Germline CDR1 LNHDA, CDR2 SQIVND (reference sequence). The CDR3 loop reads CATSTGTGTNYGYTF. The CDR3 DNA reads TGTGCCACCTCGACCGGGACAGGGACTAACTATGGCTACACCTTC.

The V gene is TRBV9, the J gene TRBJ2-7; 7 nucleotides agree with TRBD2. The CDR3 contains 14 residues. Germline V gives CDR1 SGDLS, CDR2 YYNGEE. J was trimmed by 2 bases and V by 3 bases; bases with no gene match: 5. CDR3 sequence reads: CASSGRSGAYEQYF. As DNA, the CDR3 is TGTGCCAGCAGCGGAAGGAGCGGGGCCTACGAGCAGTACTTC.

The chain joins TRBV4-2 to TRBJ2-7; D ambiguous. CDR3 length: 12 amino acids. Germline V gene sequence: CDR1 LGHNA, CDR2 YNFKEQ. The V and J ends lost 1 base and 3 bases respectively, with 4 bases between them. CDR3 nucleotides: TGTGCCAGCAGCCAAGGAGTCTACGAGCAGTACTTC. As protein: CASSQGVYEQYF.

This chain joins TRBV4-2 and TRBJ2-1; 11 nucleotides agree with TRBD2. Germline CDR1 reads LGHNA; CDR2 reads YNFKEQ. This CDR3 contains 17 residues. The V segment lost 3 bases and the J segment 1 base; nucleotides outside the gene matches: 5. CDR3 bases: TGTGCCAGCAGCCAGGGGGCTAGCGGGGGGTCCTACAATGAGCAGTTCTTC. Translating it yields CASSQGASGGSYNEQFF.

V and J are TRBV6-5 and TRBJ2-5; 9 bases align to TRBD1. The length of the CDR3 is 15 residues. Germline lookup yields CDR1 MNHEY and CDR2 SVGAGI. With V trimmed by 2 bases and J by 5 bases, 6 bases remained unmatched. CDR3 loop: CASSYGQGRSETQYF. DNA of the CDR3: TGTGCCAGCAGTTACGGACAGGGGCGCTCGGAGACCCAGTACTTC.

The J gene is TRBJ1-2, the V gene TRBV4-1; D perhaps matches TRBD1 (5 bases). Per the germline V gene, CDR1 is MGHRA and CDR2 is YSYEKL. CDR3 size: 12 residues. V lost 8 bases, J lost 3 bases, and 10 bases lay in between. For the CDR3, the DNA is TGCGCCAGCTCGGGGGGACACTATGGCTACACCTTC. Protein: CASSGGHYGYTF.

The chain has TRBV4-3 and TRBJ2-3; D perhaps matches TRBD1 (7 bases). CDR1 and CDR2 (germline): LGHNA, YSLEER. Trimming shortened V by 1 base and J by 4 bases, and 12 bases separated the two germline ends. The CDR3 runs to 15 residues. The CDR3: CASSQVGRGADTQYF. The CDR3 region has the DNA TGCGCCAGCAGCCAAGTCGGCAGGGGGGCAGATACGCAGTATTTT.

The chain joins TRBV27 to TRBJ1-2; tentatively, D is TRBD1 (5 bases). CDR1 MNHEY and CDR2 SMNVEV come from the germline V gene (reference sequence). Trimming shortened V by 5 bases and J by 4 bases, and 17 bases separated the two germline ends. CDR3 length: 15 amino acids. This CDR3 reads CASSARGGAAYGYTF. The CDR3 DNA reads as TGTGCCAGCAGTGCTCGGGGAGGGGCGGCCTATGGCTACACCTTC.

This CDR3 reads CASSFVPSYAGAKKETQYF. Written as DNA, the CDR3 is TGTGCCAGCAGCTTCGTCCCTTCATACGCGGGCGCGAAAAAAGAGACCCAGTACTTC. The chain carries TRBV7-2 and TRBJ2-5; D is perhaps TRBD2 (5 bases). V lost 3 bases, J lost 3 bases, and 26 bases lay in between. This CDR3 is built from 19 residues. Germline CDR1 and CDR2: SGHTA and FQGNSA.

CDR3 protein: CASSQGERGKDTQYF. The CDR3 DNA reads TGCGCCAGCAGCCAAGGAGAGCGGGGAAAAGATACGCAGTATTTT. The gene calls are TRBV4-3 and TRBJ2-3, with 7 bases identical to TRBD2. There are 15 residues in the CDR3. Trimming removed 1 base from V and 5 bases from J; junction bases left unmatched: 6. Germline V gene lookup returns CDR1 LGHNA and CDR2 YSLEER.

V is TRBV18 and J is TRBJ2-2, with D possibly matching TRBD1 (6 bases). V shed 3 bases and J shed 7 bases, with 9 bases lying between them. CDR1 is KGHSH and CDR2 is LQKENI in the germline V gene. This CDR3 has 13 amino acids. CDR3 nucleotide sequence: TGTGCCAGCTCACCGGACAGCAGCGGGGAGCTGTTTTTT. It encodes CASSPDSSGELFF.

The chain couples TRBV14 to TRBJ2-2, with 7 bases identical to TRBD2. J gave up 5 bases and V 5 bases, and 5 bases lay outside the gene matches. The CDR3 spans 14 residues. Germline V gives CDR1 SGHDN, CDR2 FVKESK. The CDR3 loop reads CASSGLVSTGELFF. The DNA of the CDR3 is TGTGCCAGCAGCGGACTAGTATCAACCGGGGAGCTGTTTTTT.

The V gene is TRBV7-2, the J gene TRBJ1-5, with 7 bases aligning to TRBD1. The germline gives CDR1 SGHTA, CDR2 FQGNSA. The V and J ends lost 4 bases and 1 base, in that order; junction bases with no gene match: 4. The CDR3 runs to 15 residues. The CDR3 is CASSYGQASNQPQHF. Written as DNA, the CDR3 is TGTGCCAGCAGCTACGGACAGGCCAGCAATCAGCCCCAGCATTTT.

The chain combines TRBV19 with TRBJ2-1; 11 nucleotides match TRBD2. The CDR3 loop spans 16 amino acids. Germline V gene data show CDR1 as LNHDA and CDR2 as SQIVND (reference sequence). The V and J ends lost 2 bases and 6 bases, in that order; junction bases with no gene match: 6. CDR3 sequence: CASSITGTSGLNEQFF. The DNA of the CDR3 is TGTGCCAGTAGTATAACCGGGACTAGCGGACTCAATGAGCAGTTCTTC.

The CDR3 here is CASSPTENQPQHF. The CDR3 nucleotides read TGTGCCAGCAGCCCGACAGAGAATCAGCCCCAGCATTTT. The chain has TRBV7-6 and TRBJ1-5; a possible D gene is TRBD1 (5 bases). This CDR3 has 13 amino acids. V dropped 5 bases and J dropped 4 bases, with 9 bases sitting between them. Germline V lookup: CDR1 SGHVS, CDR2 FNYEAQ.

The V and J genes are TRBV6-1 and TRBJ1-2, with 7 bases that match TRBD1. V shed 0 bases and J 2 bases; nucleotides not matched to a gene: 3. Per germline, CDR1 MNHNS and CDR2 SASEGT. CDR3 length: 15 amino acids. As DNA, the CDR3 is TGTGCCAGCAGTGAAGCGACAGGGCCCAACTATGGCTACACCTTC. It is translated as CASSEATGPNYGYTF.

The V gene is TRBV27, the J gene TRBJ2-3; tentatively, D is TRBD2 (6 bases). CDR1 is MNHEY, CDR2 SMNVEV, per germline (reference sequence). Trimming pared 6 bases from V and 0 bases from J, leaving 19 bases between. The CDR3 covers 17 residues. The CDR3 coding sequence is TGTGCCAGCAGGGGGGACCGCCTGGGGGGAAGCACAGATACGCAGTATTTT. The encoded protein is CASRGDRLGGSTDTQYF.

The chain has TRBV7-9 and TRBJ1-6, with D perhaps matching TRBD1 (5 bases). The CDR3 is 14 amino acids. Per the germline V gene, CDR1 is SEHNR and CDR2 is FQNEAQ (reference sequence). V was shortened by 5 bases and J by 9 bases, with 14 bases between the two germline ends. The CDR3 spells CASSAPWGGSPLHF. The CDR3 nucleotides read TGTGCCAGCAGCGCACCTTGGGGGGGTTCACCCCTCCACTTT.

V and J are TRBV2 and TRBJ1-1, with D maybe TRBD1 (6 bases). The germline V gene encodes CDR1 SNHLY and CDR2 FYNNEI. There are 15 residues in the CDR3. The V and J ends lost 3 bases and 8 bases respectively, with 19 bases between them. The CDR3 sequence is CASSEGRGGGTEAFF. As DNA, the CDR3 is TGTGCCAGCAGTGAGGGCAGGGGAGGGGGGACCGAAGCTTTCTTT.

This chain uses TRBV9 with TRBJ2-3, with 9 bases aligning to TRBD2. The CDR3 runs 15 residues. Germline trimming cut 3 bases from V and 6 bases from J; bases unmatched to any gene: 8. CDR1 SGDLS and CDR2 YYNGEE come from the germline V gene. The CDR3 loop reads CASSDPVAGGDTQYF. CDR3 nucleotides: TGTGCCAGCAGCGACCCCGTTGCGGGAGGGGATACGCAGTATTTT.

V usage is TRBV10-1 and J usage is TRBJ2-1, with TRBD2 matching 8 bases. V was pared by 4 bases and J by 0 bases, with 5 bases of the junction left unmatched. The CDR3 totals 16 residues. Per the germline V gene, CDR1 is WNHNN and CDR2 is SYGVQD (reference sequence). CDR3 loop: CASSGERGSSYNEQFF. In nucleotides, the CDR3 is TGCGCCAGCAGTGGGGAGCGGGGGAGCTCCTACAATGAGCAGTTCTTC.

The chain is built from TRBV7-2 and TRBJ2-3, with 10 bases identical to TRBD2. This CDR3 region has 17 residues. Germline-derived CDR1 and CDR2 are SGHTA and FQGNSA. V shed 2 bases, J shed 5 bases, and the junction held 10 bases outside the gene matches. The CDR3 reads CASSLSLSGGAEDTQYF. The CDR3 region has the DNA TGTGCCAGCAGCTTAAGTCTCAGCGGGGGGGCCGAAGATACGCAGTATTTT.

The genes are TRBV19 and TRBJ1-5; tentatively, D is TRBD1 (6 bases). There are 14 residues in the CDR3. CDR1 and CDR2 from the germline V gene are LNHDA and SQIVND (reference sequence). Trimming removed 1 base at V and 6 bases at J, with 10 bases between. The CDR3 sequence: CASSIAGDGQPQHF. The CDR3 region has the DNA TGTGCCAGTAGTATAGCAGGGGATGGTCAGCCCCAGCATTTT. The full variable domain, rest sourced from reference TRBV19 and TRBJ1-5, is DGGITQSPKYLFRKEGQNVTLSCEQNLNHDAMYWYRQDPGQGLRLIYYSQIVNDFQKGDIAEGYSVSREKKESFPLTVTSAQKNPTAFYLCASSIAGDGQPQHFGDGTRLSIL.

The J gene is TRBJ1-1, the V gene TRBV13; 8 nucleotides match TRBD1. Looked up from germline, CDR1 is PRHDT and CDR2 is FYEKMQ (reference sequence). V lost 5 bases and J lost 7; bases outside the gene matches: 15. The length of the CDR3 is 16 residues. CDR3 sequence (DNA): TGTGCCAGCAGCACCTGGGACAGGCGGAGGAGCGGTGAAGCTTTCTTT. It translates to CASSTWDRRRSGEAFF.

The chain links TRBV11-2 to TRBJ2-7, with D perhaps matching TRBD2 (6 bases). Germline CDR1 is SGHAT and CDR2 is FQNNGV. With 5 bases removed from V and 5 bases from J, the gap between germline ends came to 19 bases. This CDR3 has 15 residues. The CDR3 loop reads CASSHYRAREDEQYF. The DNA of the CDR3 is TGTGCCAGCAGCCACTATAGGGCCAGGGAGGACGAGCAGTACTTC.

The chain uses TRBV5-4 and TRBJ2-5; D is uncertain. The CDR3 extends over 11 amino acids. V dropped 3 bases and J dropped 2 bases, with 2 bases sitting between them. In germline, CDR1 is SGHNT, CDR2 YYREEE (reference sequence). This chain's CDR3 is CASSSQETQYF. CDR3 nucleotides: TGTGCCAGCAGCTCTCAAGAGACCCAGTACTTC. Filled out from reference TRBV5-4 and TRBJ2-5, the complete variable domain reads ETGVTQSPTHLIKTRGQQVTLRCSSQSGHNTVSWYQQALGQGPQFIFQYYREEENGRGNFPPRFSGLQFPNYSSELNVNALELDDSALYLCASSSQETQYFGPGTRLLVL.

The chain carries TRBV11-2 and TRBJ2-7; 10 nucleotides agree with TRBD1. Germline trimming cut 0 bases from V and 2 bases from J; bases unmatched to any gene: 10. The CDR3 consists of 18 residues. Looked up from germline, CDR1 is SGHAT and CDR2 is FQNNGV. CDR3 coding DNA: TGTGCCAGCAGCTTAGACGGACAGGGGGGACCGGAACCCTACGAGCAGTACTTC. This translates into CASSLDGQGGPEPYEQYF.

The chain employs TRBV9 and TRBJ2-1; D is unclear. Trimming took 4 bases from V and 9 from J, leaving 17 bases between them. CDR1 and CDR2 (germline): SGDLS, YYNGEE. The CDR3 is 14 residues long. The CDR3 sequence is CASSPGWSVGEQFF. Here the CDR3 DNA reads TGTGCCAGCAGCCCCGGGTGGAGCGTTGGTGAGCAGTTCTTC.